This T cell receptor (beta chain) is drawn from a study of T-cell reconstitution after alpha-beta-depleted transplantation in children (dated by TCRdb to the mid-2010s). Broadly, across the study: T-cell immune reconstitution after TCRalphabeta/CD19-depleted allogeneic hematopoietic cell transplantation in children was quantitatively tracked in the study by means of TCR repertoire profiling.

This clonotype was found many times. What this receptor recognizes is not known. Per-nucleotide qualities are absent, and no much larger clonotype sits a single base away. Receptor amplification or capture employed PCR. Sequencing was performed on an Illumina HiSeq 2500. Molecular barcoding was employed in the preparation of TCR libraries, with unique molecular identifiers being used to normalize TCRbeta repertoire quantification. The public reads were reprocessed in TCRdb via fastp at Q25 and MiXCR, keeping in-frame beta chains. Identical CDR3 proteins give one entry, which carries the most common genes and DNA. A total of about 7,200 distinct CDR3 sequences appear in this sample, roughly 5% of them only once. The top ten hold approximately 25% of the sample. This specimen's treatment or condition label, per the study, means: allogeneic hematopoietic cell transplantation with graft depleted of TCRalphabeta T cells and CD19 B cells. TCRalphabeta/CD19-depleted allogeneic hematopoietic cell grafts were given to the transplant recipients, all of whom were children.

Results the study describes overall, beyond this receptor: The high TCRbeta diversity at day 60 in some patients was ascribed to recipient T cells and intrathymic progenitors that had survived conditioning. The apparently early alphabetaT-cell count recovery about two months after transplant was reportedly dependent on only several hundred rapidly expanded clones derived from non-depleted graft cells. Over the following months the frequencies of hyperexpanded clones went down, and after one year T-cell counts and TCRbeta diversity were mostly credited to newly produced T cells.

The sample consisted of PBMCs, mostly from graft donor cells, taken 180 days after TCRalphabeta/CD19-depleted stem cell transplant. This clonotype originated in a child younger than two who had a stem cell transplant for acute myeloid leukemia, so the T cells may come from the graft donor.

The bases read TGTGCCAGCAGCTTAGACCGCAATCAGCCCCAGCATTTT. It encodes CASSLDRNQPQHF. The chain is made from TRBV7-9 and TRBJ1-5; no D gene call is confident. The CDR3 starts with the cysteine, ends with the phenylalanine, and has 13 residues. Only the CDR3 DNA stays, 39 bases, in frame from base 1. CDR1 SEHNR and CDR2 FQNEAQ were looked up in the germline V gene (reference sequence). The junction shows trimming of 1 base on V and 2 bases on J, plus 3 bases between the germline ends.